Following are 27 T cell receptor beta chains from one sample sequenced in a study of T cells in severe cutaneous drug reactions (dated by TCRdb to the late 2010s). The donors whose samples were sequenced had carbamazepine-induced Stevens-Johnson syndrome or toxic epidermal necrolysis (CBZ-SJS/TEN). Sequencing instrument: Illumina MiSeq. Library preparation used the iRepertoire multiplex PCR system with TCR subtype-specific primers for both bulk and single-cell sequencing. TCRdb reprocessed the sequencing reads and holds a single record per CDR3 protein sequence, with no DNA. The table for this sample lists fewer than 11,000 distinct CDR3 sequences. The top ten clonotypes cover approximately 20% of the sample. The source material was cells from a skin blister. The cell subset or site label here, explained by the study, means: unsorted cells from skin lesion blisters. Receptors were obtained from a human donor with Stevens-Johnson syndrome, a severe cutaneous drug reaction.

V gene TRBV20-1 combines with J gene TRBJ2-3; the TRBD2 assignment by TCRdb is unverifiable without DNA. The CDR3 covers 16 residues. The germline V gene has CDR1 DFQATT and CDR2 SNEGSKA (reference sequence). The CDR3 is CSAIVSGRGLTDTQYF.

V and J are TRBV29-1 and TRBJ2-2. Germline CDR1 and CDR2: SQVTM and ANQGSEA. CDR3 length: 15 residues. The CDR3 is CSARLADPNTGELFF.

The chain links TRBV20-1 to TRBJ2-5; the TRBD2 assignment by TCRdb is unverifiable without DNA. Germline V gene data show CDR1 as DFQATT and CDR2 as SNEGSKA (reference sequence). The CDR3 runs to 13 residues. CDR3 loop: CSARGPRGETQYF.

This clonotype is labeled medium-sized (0.01 to 0.1%) based on frequency. This sequence joins TRBV28 and TRBJ1-4. The CDR3 is 12 residues long. Per germline, CDR1 MDHEN and CDR2 SYDVKM. This CDR3 is CASNLVGEKLFF.

The rearrangement joins TRBV20-1 to TRBJ1-1; TCRdb proposes TRBD1, but this gene call is untestable without DNA. CDR3 size: 18 residues. Germline V gene lookup returns CDR1 DFQATT and CDR2 SNEGSKA (reference sequence). This CDR3 is CSARVWDLRGSTNTEAFF.

This rearrangement joins TRBV20-1 to TRBJ2-7; with no DNA, the TCRdb D assignment of TRBD1 cannot be verified. This CDR3 comprises 14 residues. Germline V gene lookup returns CDR1 DFQATT and CDR2 SNEGSKA (reference sequence). This chain's CDR3 is CSAQTGTSSYEQYF.

This chain uses TRBV29-1 with TRBJ2-1; TCRdb gives TRBD1 as the D gene, but with no DNA this cannot be confirmed. Germline V gives CDR1 SQVTM, CDR2 ANQGSEA. The CDR3 is made up of 17 amino acids. The CDR3 sequence is CSVVLMGGSISYNEQFF.

The chain carries TRBV29-1 and TRBJ1-2; the TCRdb D gene call, TRBD1, has no DNA to confirm it. Germline V gene sequence: CDR1 SQVTM, CDR2 ANQGSEA. CDR3 length: 13 amino acids. CDR3 sequence reads: CSVQKGQFYGYTF.

The V and J genes are TRBV29-1 and TRBJ2-3; absent DNA, TCRdb's TRBD2 call cannot be checked. Germline V gene lookup returns CDR1 SQVTM and CDR2 ANQGSEA. The CDR3 length is 13 residues. This CDR3 is CSVDVTGSDTQYF.

V and J are TRBV5-1 and TRBJ2-7. This CDR3 region has 14 residues. Per germline, CDR1 SGHRS and CDR2 YFSETQ. The CDR3 here is CASSSEGNYYEQYF.

The chain recombines TRBV29-1 with TRBJ1-2; absent DNA, TCRdb's TRBD1 call cannot be checked. Germline assignment: CDR1 SQVTM and CDR2 ANQGSEA. The CDR3 has 13 amino acids. The CDR3 region is CSVLSVQGRGYTF.

The chain links TRBV20-1 to TRBJ2-1; TCRdb outputs TRBD2, but without DNA this stays unchecked. Germline assignment: CDR1 DFQATT and CDR2 SNEGSKA (reference sequence). This CDR3 has 15 residues. The CDR3: CSASFNILADNEQFF.

This clonotype ranks as medium-sized in terms of frequency. The chain couples TRBV20-1 to TRBJ2-7; TCRdb's D call, TRBD1, is unchecked because there is no DNA. The CDR3 covers 14 residues. Germline V lookup: CDR1 DFQATT, CDR2 SNEGSKA (reference sequence). CDR3 protein: CSAGGGQGREEQYF.

The genes are TRBV20-1 and TRBJ2-1; the TCRdb call, TRBD2, lacks DNA for checking. CDR3 size: 17 residues. Per germline, CDR1 DFQATT and CDR2 SNEGSKA (reference sequence). CDR3 sequence reads: CSAREGSNYPKVDEQFF.

This chain connects TRBV29-1 to TRBJ2-5; TCRdb outputs TRBD2, but without DNA this stays unchecked. In germline, CDR1 is SQVTM, CDR2 ANQGSEA. The CDR3 spans 14 residues. The CDR3 here is CSVEWLAGEETQYF.

Judged by frequency, this clonotype is medium-sized (0.01 to 0.1%). The genes are TRBV20-1 and TRBJ2-7; the TCRdb D gene call, TRBD2, has no DNA to confirm it. The germline V gene has CDR1 DFQATT and CDR2 SNEGSKA (reference sequence). The CDR3 spans 14 residues. This chain's CDR3 is CSASSLAGEYEQYF.

This clonotype is classed as medium-sized by frequency. This chain connects TRBV4-1 to TRBJ2-7. The CDR3 extends over 13 amino acids. Germline V lookup: CDR1 MGHRA, CDR2 YSYEKL. CDR3 in amino acids: CASSQVSAYEQYF.

Considering frequency, this clonotype is medium-sized. The rearrangement links TRBV20-1 to TRBJ2-5; TCRdb indicates TRBD2, and absent DNA this call remains unverified. Germline V gene lookup returns CDR1 DFQATT and CDR2 SNEGSKA (reference sequence). The CDR3 totals 14 residues. The CDR3 region is CSASPTSGGETQYF.

This sequence joins TRBV20-1 and TRBJ2-7; no DNA is available, so the TRBD1 call from TCRdb remains unchecked. CDR1 is DFQATT, CDR2 SNEGSKA, per germline (reference sequence). The CDR3 totals 14 residues. The CDR3 sequence is CSATGTQNHDEQYF.

This chain connects TRBV29-1 to TRBJ2-7; TCRdb gives TRBD1 as the D gene, but with no DNA this cannot be confirmed. The length of the CDR3 is 15 residues. Per the germline V gene, CDR1 is SQVTM and CDR2 is ANQGSEA. The CDR3 protein is CSVGVEGFISFEQYF.

The genes are TRBV18 and TRBJ2-3; TCRdb's D gene call, TRBD2, goes unchecked for lack of DNA. The CDR3 contains 15 residues. Germline lookup yields CDR1 KGHSH and CDR2 LQKENI. The CDR3 protein is CASSLGTSGTDTQYF.

The rearrangement uses TRBV20-1 and TRBJ2-1; the D call from TCRdb, TRBD1, cannot be confirmed without DNA. Germline loops: CDR1 DFQATT, CDR2 SNEGSKA (reference sequence). The CDR3 runs to 13 residues. The CDR3 here is CSASPGPTTEQFF.

The V gene is TRBV29-1, the J gene TRBJ2-3; without DNA, the TCRdb call of TRBD2 cannot be checked. This CDR3 has 14 amino acids. Germline lookup yields CDR1 SQVTM and CDR2 ANQGSEA. CDR3 protein: CSVGGRTFTDTQYF.

This clonotype counts as medium-sized (0.01 to 0.1%) by frequency. The chain uses TRBV6-2 or TRBV6-3 and TRBJ1-1. From germline, CDR1 is MNHEY and CDR2 SVGEGT. The CDR3 is made up of 13 amino acids. CDR3 amino acids: CASSYGEVTEAFF.

The rearrangement links TRBV29-1 to TRBJ2-7. Germline lookup yields CDR1 SQVTM and CDR2 ANQGSEA. The CDR3 sequence is 13 residues long. The CDR3 is CSVEAGGYYEQYF.

The rearrangement uses TRBV29-1 and TRBJ1-1; TCRdb names TRBD1, which stays unverified in the absence of DNA. The CDR3 extends over 13 amino acids. CDR1 and CDR2 (germline): SQVTM, ANQGSEA. This CDR3 reads CSVEPQGKGSAFF.

By frequency, this clonotype registers medium-sized. The chain combines TRBV20-1 with TRBJ2-5; the TRBD1 assignment by TCRdb is unverifiable without DNA. The CDR3 consists of 13 residues. Germline loops: CDR1 DFQATT, CDR2 SNEGSKA (reference sequence). The CDR3 reads CSASSGGQETQYF.